The next 5 T cell receptor beta chains were all read from a single sample in a study of spatial heterogeneity in lung cancer. MiXCR, applied by TCRdb to the 5' RACE reads, yields one record per CDR3 protein. Of tens of thousands of distinct CDR3 sequences listed, about 4.3% were seen once; the top ten hold 7.5% to 10%. Time point of the sample: sample taken at primary tumor resection. These receptors' targets are unknown. Findings of the study overall: The study found that expanded intratumoral alpha and beta TCR counts tracked tumor mutation counts.

The sequencing used lung tumor tissue, collected at surgery. Receptor source: a male donor with early-stage non-small cell lung cancer.

This clonotype was seen ten or more times. This rearrangement joins TRBV10-3 to TRBJ2-7; D possibly corresponds to TRBD2 (6 bases). This CDR3 is built from 12 residues. Germline CDR1 reads ENHRY; CDR2 reads SYGVKD. V gave up 11 bases and J gave up 3 bases, with 14 bases separating them. The CDR3 coding sequence is TGTGCCGCTCAGGGAGGAATCTACGAGCAGTACTTC. Translation gives CAAQGGIYEQYF.

By share of the sample, this clonotype is medium-sized (0.01 to 0.1%). The chain combines TRBV2 with TRBJ2-7; D is perhaps TRBD2 (7 bases). V lost 8 bases to trimming and J lost 3 bases, with 14 bases between them. CDR3 length: 13 residues. Germline V CDR1 and CDR2: SNHLY, FYNNEI. CDR3 nucleotides: TGTGCCAGCTCCCTCGGGGGGCGCTACGAGCAGTACTTC. It is translated as CASSLGGRYEQYF. Together with reference TRBV2 and TRBJ2-7, the CDR3 gives the full variable domain: EPEVTQTPSHQVTQMGQEVILRCVPISNHLYFYWYRQILGQKVEFLVSFYNNEISEKSEIFDDQFSVERPDGSNFTLKIRSTKLEDSAMYFCASSLGGRYEQYFGPGTRLTVT.

The sample holds many counts of this clonotype. The gene calls are TRBV27 and TRBJ1-6, with TRBD1 as a possible D gene (5 bases). Germline assignment: CDR1 MNHEY and CDR2 SMNVEV (reference sequence). This CDR3 region has 13 residues. V gave up 2 bases and J gave up 11 bases, with 10 bases separating them. The CDR3 bases are TGTGCCAGCAGTTTACGGGGGTTGGCACCCCTCCACTTT. As protein: CASSLRGLAPLHF.

This clonotype was picked up many times. This chain joins TRBV4-3 and TRBJ2-1, with unresolved D. Germline V gives CDR1 LGHNA, CDR2 YSLEER. This CDR3 contains 16 residues. The V and J ends lost 1 base and 4 bases respectively, with 14 bases between them. CDR3 in DNA: TGCGCCAGCAGCCAAGTGGGCCCCAGTGGGTACAATGAGCAGTTCTTC. As protein: CASSQVGPSGYNEQFF.

This clonotype has at least ten counts. The chain combines TRBV6-2 or TRBV6-3 with TRBJ1-2; TRBD1 aligns across 8 bases. Germline V gene lookup returns CDR1 MNHEY and CDR2 SVGEGT. V dropped 0 bases and J dropped 4; count of bases not matched to a gene: 4. The CDR3 extends over 15 amino acids. CDR3 in amino acids: CASSYSFQGAYGYTF. The CDR3, as DNA: TGTGCCAGCAGTTACTCTTTCCAGGGGGCCTATGGCTACACCTTC.